This TCR beta chain was profiled in a study of cytotoxic CD8 clonotypes in ibrutinib-treated CLL (dated by TCRdb to the early 2020s). About the investigation overall: The cohort included roughly 15 treatment-naive and 11 to 12 relapsed/refractory patients; around 18 were IGHV unmutated. Cryopreserved peripheral blood mononuclear cells were collected before treatment, at response, and at either disease progression or sustained remission. Partial responses were observed in some 24 patients and complete responses in 2; after a median follow-up of 68 months, remission was maintained in approximately 14 patients and progression was observed in some 12. Of the 86 participants in the trial, 25 to 30 had longitudinal samples available. Samples at response were collected after a median of about 12 months of treatment, with a range of about 6 to 36 months. All remission and progressive disease samples were collected while patients were still receiving ibrutinib. On average, each sample had about 250,000 productive templates and approximately 89,000 productive rearrangements. General conclusions and limits of the study: Clonality rose at ibrutinib response, remained stable during sustained remission, and dropped back toward baseline at progression. Lymph node repertoires were not examined, and the timing of sampling was not matched between patients in sustained remission and those whose disease progressed. Public clonotypes were rare and either shrank or stayed stable during treatment, and the rise in clonality at ibrutinib response reflected expansion of private clonotypes. Baseline clonality exceeded that of age-matched healthy donors and correlated strongly with circulating CD8+ T-cell counts.

The time point label, read with the paper, signifies: 24 months on ibrutinib. Roughly 2.2 micrograms of genomic DNA were extracted from cryopreserved PBMCs for TCR beta library preparation. Longitudinal blood samples from CLL patients on ibrutinib monotherapy were analyzed using high-throughput TCR beta sequencing. The patients were enrolled in a single-center, open-label phase 2 trial of ibrutinib monotherapy. The goal of deep resolution MiSeq sequencing was a depth between 1 in 1 million and 1 in 200,000 T cells, and coverage averaged 10x per clonotype. The immunoSEQ hsTCRB Kit was used to generate the TCR beta libraries. Processing in the source paper ran as follows. ImmunoSEQ Data Assistant and ImmunoSEQ Analyzer were used for data analysis, and V, D and J genes were assigned according to IMGT definitions. Clonality, which ranges from 0 to 1, was calculated as one minus the normalized Shannon entropy of productive rearrangement frequencies. Only overrepresented clonotypes making up at least 0.05% of the repertoire of each patient were included in the public clonotype analysis. Around 14 repertoires from age-matched healthy donors, obtained from immuneACCESS, served as clonality controls. TCRdb holds this immuneACCESS table with in-frame rearrangements only. Some clones are missing; in checked studies, unresolved V genes explain under half, and the rest has no known cause. V, J and clone size are taken as reported in that table, and D and trimming were inferred from the DNA itself. This sample gives 130,000 or so clones in total; 80% to 90% of them show up just once. The biggest ten clones account for around 2% of the sample.

With respect to this clone: The antigen it recognizes is unknown. Base-call qualities are not available, and no considerably larger clone is one nucleotide away.

This receptor was obtained from a human donor with chronic lymphocytic leukemia. This specimen consisted of PBMCs, obtained after 24 months of ibrutinib treatment.

The CDR3 protein is CASSHRAAGNTIYF. The DNA sequence follows: TGTGCCAGCAGCCACAGAGCAGCCGGAAACACCATATATTTT. The chain couples TRBV11-2 to TRBJ1-3, with the identity of the D gene unclear. In the germline V gene, CDR1 corresponds to SGHAT and CDR2 to FQNNGV. A distance of 12 bases separates the germline ends of V and J, which lose 5 bases and 4 bases respectively. From its cysteine to its phenylalanine, the CDR3 spans 14 amino acids. Of all the DNA, just the CDR3 is kept, 42 bases in frame from base 1.